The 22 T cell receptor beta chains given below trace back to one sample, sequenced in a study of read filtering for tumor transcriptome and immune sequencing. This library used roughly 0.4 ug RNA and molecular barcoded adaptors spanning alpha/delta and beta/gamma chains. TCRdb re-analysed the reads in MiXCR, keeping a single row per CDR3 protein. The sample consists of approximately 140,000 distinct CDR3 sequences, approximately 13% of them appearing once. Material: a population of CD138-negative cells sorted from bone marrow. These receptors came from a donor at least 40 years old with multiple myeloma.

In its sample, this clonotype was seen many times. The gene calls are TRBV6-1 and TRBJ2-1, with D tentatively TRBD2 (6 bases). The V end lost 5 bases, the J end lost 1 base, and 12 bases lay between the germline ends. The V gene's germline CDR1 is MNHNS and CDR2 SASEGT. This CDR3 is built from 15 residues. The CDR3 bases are TGTGCCAGCAGTAAACTAGCTGTATCCTACAATGAGCAGTTCTTC. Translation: CASSKLAVSYNEQFF.

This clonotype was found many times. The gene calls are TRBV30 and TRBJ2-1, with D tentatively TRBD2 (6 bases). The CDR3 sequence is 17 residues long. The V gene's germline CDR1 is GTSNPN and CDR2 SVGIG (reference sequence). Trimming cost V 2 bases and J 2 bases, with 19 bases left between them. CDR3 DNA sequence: TGTGCCTGGAGTAGAGGAACCGGGACTCATACCTACAATGAGCAGTTCTTC. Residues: CAWSRGTGTHTYNEQFF.

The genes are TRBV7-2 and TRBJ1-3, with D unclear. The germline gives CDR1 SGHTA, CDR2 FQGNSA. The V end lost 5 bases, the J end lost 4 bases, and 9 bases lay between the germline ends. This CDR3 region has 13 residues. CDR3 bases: TGTGCCAGCAGCCCTTTCTCGGGAAACACCATATATTTT. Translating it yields CASSPFSGNTIYF.

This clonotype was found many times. This CDR3 is CAWRPGQGRTDTQYF. CDR3 sequence (DNA): TGTGCCTGGAGACCTGGGCAGGGGAGGACAGATACGCAGTATTTT. V usage is TRBV30 and J usage is TRBJ2-3, with D perhaps matching TRBD1 or TRBD2 (6 bases each). V was clipped by 3 bases and J by 3 bases, with 16 bases between them. From germline, CDR1 is GTSNPN and CDR2 SVGIG (reference sequence). This CDR3 spans 15 amino acids. The full variable domain, in which reference TRBV30 and TRBJ2-3 provide the parts outside the CDR3, is SQTIHQWPATLVQPVGSPLSLECTVEGTSNPNLYWYRQAAGRGLQLLFYSVGIGQISSEVPQNLSASRPQDRQFILSSKKLLLSDSGFYLCAWRPGQGRTDTQYFGPGTRLTVL.

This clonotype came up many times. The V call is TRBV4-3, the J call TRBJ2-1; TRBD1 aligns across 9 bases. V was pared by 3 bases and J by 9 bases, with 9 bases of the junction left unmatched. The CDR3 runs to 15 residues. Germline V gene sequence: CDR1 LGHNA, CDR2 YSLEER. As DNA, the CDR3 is TGCGCCAGCAGCCACTCACCCCGGGACAGGGTTGAGCAGTTCTTC. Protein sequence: CASSHSPRDRVEQFF.

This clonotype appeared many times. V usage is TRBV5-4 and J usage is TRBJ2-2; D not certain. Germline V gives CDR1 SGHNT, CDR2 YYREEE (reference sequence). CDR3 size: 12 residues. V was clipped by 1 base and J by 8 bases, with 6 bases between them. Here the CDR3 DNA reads TGTGCCAGCAGCTTGTTTTCGGGGGAGCTGTTTTTT. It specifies CASSLFSGELFF.

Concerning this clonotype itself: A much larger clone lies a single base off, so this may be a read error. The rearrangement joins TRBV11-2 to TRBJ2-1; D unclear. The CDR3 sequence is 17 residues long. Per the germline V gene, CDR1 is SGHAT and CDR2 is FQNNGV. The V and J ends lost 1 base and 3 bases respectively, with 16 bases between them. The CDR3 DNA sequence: TGTGCCAGCAGCTTAGGTCTAAGGGTGAGCTTCTACAATGAGCAGTTCTTC. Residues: CASSLGLRVSFYNEQFF.

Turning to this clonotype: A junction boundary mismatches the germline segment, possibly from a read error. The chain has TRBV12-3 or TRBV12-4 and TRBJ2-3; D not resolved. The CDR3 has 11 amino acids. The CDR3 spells CAGSTIDTQYF. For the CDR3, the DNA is TGTGCCGGCAGCACAATTGATACGCAGTATTTT.

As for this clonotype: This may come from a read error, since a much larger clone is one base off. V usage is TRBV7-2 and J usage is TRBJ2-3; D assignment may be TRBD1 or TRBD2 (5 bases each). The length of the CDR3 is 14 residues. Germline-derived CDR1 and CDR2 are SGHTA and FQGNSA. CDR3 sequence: CASSPQRGTGTQYF. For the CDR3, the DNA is TGTGCCAGCAGCCCCCAGAGGGGAACAGGTACGCAGTATTTT.

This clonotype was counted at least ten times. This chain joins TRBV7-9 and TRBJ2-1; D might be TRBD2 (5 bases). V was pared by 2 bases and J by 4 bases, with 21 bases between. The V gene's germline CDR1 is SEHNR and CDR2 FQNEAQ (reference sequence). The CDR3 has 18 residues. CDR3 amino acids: CASSLRPGRGKVYNEQFF. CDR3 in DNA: TGTGCCAGCAGCTTACGGCCAGGACGGGGAAAGGTATACAATGAGCAGTTCTTC.

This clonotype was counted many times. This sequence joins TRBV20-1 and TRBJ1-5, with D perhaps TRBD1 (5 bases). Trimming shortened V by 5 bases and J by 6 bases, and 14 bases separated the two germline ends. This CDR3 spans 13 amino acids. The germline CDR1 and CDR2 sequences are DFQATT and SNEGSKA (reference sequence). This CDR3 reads CSASTGESQPQHF. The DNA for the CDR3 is TGCAGTGCTTCTACAGGTGAGAGTCAGCCCCAGCATTTT.

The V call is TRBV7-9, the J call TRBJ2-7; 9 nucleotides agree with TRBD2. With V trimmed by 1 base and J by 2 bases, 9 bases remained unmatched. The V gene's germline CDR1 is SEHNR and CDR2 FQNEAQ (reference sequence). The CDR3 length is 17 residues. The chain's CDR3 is CASSLEPSGTITYEQYF. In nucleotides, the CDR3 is TGTGCCAGCAGCTTAGAACCTAGCGGGACCATTACCTACGAGCAGTACTTC.

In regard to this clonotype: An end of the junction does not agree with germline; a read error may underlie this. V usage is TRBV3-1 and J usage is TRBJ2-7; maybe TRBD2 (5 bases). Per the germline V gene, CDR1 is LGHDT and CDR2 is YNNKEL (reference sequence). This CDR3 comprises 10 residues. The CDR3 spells CASSLLLRDF. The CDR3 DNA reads TGTGCCAGCAGCCTACTGCTGAGGGACTTC.

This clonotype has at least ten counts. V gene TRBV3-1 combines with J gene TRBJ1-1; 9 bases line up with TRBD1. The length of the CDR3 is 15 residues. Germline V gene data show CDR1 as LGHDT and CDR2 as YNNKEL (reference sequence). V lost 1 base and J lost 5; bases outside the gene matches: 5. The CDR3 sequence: CASSQGTGARTEAFF. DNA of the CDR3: TGTGCCAGCAGCCAAGGGACAGGGGCGCGGACTGAAGCTTTCTTT.

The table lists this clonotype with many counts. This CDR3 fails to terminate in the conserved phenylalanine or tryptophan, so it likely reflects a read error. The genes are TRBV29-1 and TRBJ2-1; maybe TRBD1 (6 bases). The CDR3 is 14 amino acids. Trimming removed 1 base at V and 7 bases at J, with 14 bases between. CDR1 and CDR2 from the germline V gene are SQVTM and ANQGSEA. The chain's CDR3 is CSVEGPGEWNEQFL. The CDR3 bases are TGCAGCGTTGAAGGGCCAGGGGAATGGAATGAGCAGTTCCTC.

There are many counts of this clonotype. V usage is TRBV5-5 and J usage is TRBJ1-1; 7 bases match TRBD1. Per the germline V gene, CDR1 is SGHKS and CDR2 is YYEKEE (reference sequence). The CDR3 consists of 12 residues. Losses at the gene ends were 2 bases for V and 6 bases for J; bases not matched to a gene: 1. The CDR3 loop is CASSFQGAEAFF. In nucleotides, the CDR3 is TGTGCCAGCAGCTTTCAGGGGGCTGAAGCTTTCTTT.

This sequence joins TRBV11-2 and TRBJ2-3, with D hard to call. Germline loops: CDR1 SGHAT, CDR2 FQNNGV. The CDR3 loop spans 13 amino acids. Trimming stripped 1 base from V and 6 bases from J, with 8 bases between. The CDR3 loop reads CASSLVVWDTQYF. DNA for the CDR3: TGTGCCAGCAGCTTAGTAGTTTGGGATACGCAGTATTTT.

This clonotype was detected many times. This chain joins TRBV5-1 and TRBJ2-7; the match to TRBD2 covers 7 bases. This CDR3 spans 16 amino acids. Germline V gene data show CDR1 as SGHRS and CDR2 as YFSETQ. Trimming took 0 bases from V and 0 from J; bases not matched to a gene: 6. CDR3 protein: CASSLDLAASSYEQYF. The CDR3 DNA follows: TGCGCCAGCAGCTTGGATCTAGCGGCCAGCTCCTACGAGCAGTACTTC.

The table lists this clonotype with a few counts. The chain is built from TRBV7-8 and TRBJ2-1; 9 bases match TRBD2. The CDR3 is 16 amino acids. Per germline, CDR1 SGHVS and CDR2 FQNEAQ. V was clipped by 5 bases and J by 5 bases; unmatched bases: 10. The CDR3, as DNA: TGTGCCAGCAGCCACGGCTGGACTAGCGCCAACAATGAGCAGTTCTTC. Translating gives CASSHGWTSANNEQFF.

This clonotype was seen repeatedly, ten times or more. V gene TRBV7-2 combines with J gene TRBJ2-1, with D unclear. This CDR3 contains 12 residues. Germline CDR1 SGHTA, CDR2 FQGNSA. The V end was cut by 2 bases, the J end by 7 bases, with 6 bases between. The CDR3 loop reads CASSLRRNEQFF. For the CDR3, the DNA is TGTGCCAGCAGCTTAAGGCGTAATGAGCAGTTCTTC.

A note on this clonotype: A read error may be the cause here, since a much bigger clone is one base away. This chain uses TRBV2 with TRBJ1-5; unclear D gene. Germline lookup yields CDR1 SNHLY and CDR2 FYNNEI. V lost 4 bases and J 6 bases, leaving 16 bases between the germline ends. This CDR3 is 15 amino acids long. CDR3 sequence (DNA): TGTGCCAGCAGTGTAGAGGGAATGGGCAGTCAGCCCCAGCATTTT. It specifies CASSVEGMGSQPQHF.

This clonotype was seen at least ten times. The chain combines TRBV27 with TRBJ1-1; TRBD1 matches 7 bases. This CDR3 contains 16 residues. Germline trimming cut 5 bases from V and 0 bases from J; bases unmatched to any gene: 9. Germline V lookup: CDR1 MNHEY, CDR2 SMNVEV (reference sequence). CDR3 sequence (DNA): TGTGCCAGCAGTCAGACCAGGGGGTTAGTGAACACTGAAGCTTTCTTT. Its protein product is CASSQTRGLVNTEAFF.